This TCR beta chain stems from a study of Ad26.COV2.S vaccination and SARS-CoV-2 variants. Overall study: Each vaccinee took Ad26.COV2.S intramuscularly, once or twice 56 days apart.

The treatment here: 15 to 20 received Ad26.COV2.S at low or high dose, single or two shots; 5 received placebo; per-sample allocation not given. Collection of samples fell on day 63 after the first vaccine or placebo injection. Clones were sequenced by immunoSEQ multiplex PCR, and TCRdb holds only the in-frame ones, with some missing. The table records 380,000 or so clones, 88% of them present only once. From germline, CDR1 is KGHSH and CDR2 LQKENI. CDR3 length: 16 amino acids. V lost 8 bases and J 1 base, leaving 20 bases between the germline ends. Material: peripheral blood, obtained in a trial of Ad26.COV2.S vaccine versus placebo. The chain recombines TRBV18 with TRBJ2-5; maybe TRBD2 (5 bases). The receptor was derived from a person aged 18 to 59 who received the Ad26.COV2.S COVID-19 vaccine or a placebo. The CDR3 DNA is TGTGCCAGCAGGACTGGATCGAGTCAGATCCAAGAGACCCAGTACTTC. Its protein product is CASRTGSSQIQETQYF.